One and the same sample provided the 15 T cell receptor beta chains below, sequenced in a study of T cell responses to AZD1222 COVID-19 vaccine. Only in-frame clones appear in the TCRdb table, and some are missing; sequencing was by immunoSEQ multiplex PCR. The sample lists 86,000 or so clones; about nine tenths were seen once. This sample comprised peripheral blood, obtained on day 0 of AZD1222 vaccination. Source of these receptors: an adult in good health.

Here the CDR3 DNA reads TGCGCCAGCAGTGAGTCCGGGGGCGGGGCAAGCTCCTACGAGCAGTACTTC. Translated: CASSESGGGASSYEQYF. The rearrangement links TRBV10-2 to TRBJ2-7, with D perhaps matching TRBD1 or TRBD2 (6 bases each). This CDR3 spans 17 amino acids. Trimming removed 0 bases from V and 0 bases from J, with 15 bases in between. CDR1 WSHSY and CDR2 SAAADI come from the germline V gene.

This clone appeared a single time. The chain has TRBV5-1 and TRBJ2-7; 10 bases line up with TRBD1. This CDR3 is 15 amino acids long. After removal of 5 bases from V and 5 bases from J, the junction contained 10 bases not matched to a gene. CDR1 and CDR2 (germline): SGHRS, YFSETQ. CDR3 amino acids: CASRLTGTGVNEQYF. The CDR3 nucleotides read TGCGCCAGCAGACTCACCGGGACAGGGGTCAACGAGCAGTACTTC.

The gene calls are TRBV7-2 and TRBJ1-2; no reliable D call. CDR3 length: 13 amino acids. The germline V gene encodes CDR1 SGHTA and CDR2 FQGNSA. Trimming stripped 4 bases from V and 1 base from J, with 7 bases between. DNA of the CDR3: TGTGCCAGCAGCTCACAGATTAACTATGGCTACACCTTC. This gives the protein CASSSQINYGYTF.

CDR3 sequence reads: CASSEYPQGTTNEKLFF. The CDR3 bases are TGTGCCAGCAGTGAATACCCCCAAGGGACGACTAATGAAAAACTGTTTTTT. The V call is TRBV6-1, the J call TRBJ1-4; weak D call: TRBD1 (5 bases). Trimming shortened V by 2 bases and J by 2 bases, and 15 bases separated the two germline ends. CDR3 length equals 17 residues. Per germline, CDR1 MNHNS and CDR2 SASEGT.

The table lists this clone with a count of one. The chain is built from TRBV5-8 and TRBJ1-2; maybe TRBD1 (6 bases). Germline CDR1 is SGHTS and CDR2 is YDEGEE. CDR3 size: 14 residues. Trimming took 6 bases from V and 6 from J, leaving 18 bases between them. The CDR3, as DNA: TGTGCCAGCACCCTGACAGGTTTGGCGGATGGCTACACCTTC. Its translation: CASTLTGLADGYTF.

This clone came up once. This chain uses TRBV7-9 with TRBJ1-2; 7 bases agree with TRBD1. Germline values: CDR1 SEHNR, CDR2 FQNEAQ (reference sequence). V shed 4 bases and J 8 bases; nucleotides not matched to a gene: 7. This CDR3 has 13 amino acids. The CDR3 coding sequence is TGTGCCAGCAGCTGGGGACAGCCGGGAGGCTACACCTTC. It encodes CASSWGQPGGYTF.

This chain joins TRBV19 and TRBJ1-2; no clear D gene. Looked up from germline, CDR1 is LNHDA and CDR2 is SQIVND (reference sequence). This CDR3 spans 15 amino acids. Trimming stripped 3 bases from V and 3 bases from J, with 14 bases between. CDR3 protein: CASSIFPPRDYGYTF. The CDR3 DNA follows: TGTGCCAGTAGTATTTTTCCGCCTAGGGACTATGGCTACACCTTC.

This clone showed up just once. The chain recombines TRBV10-2 with TRBJ1-1, with 7 positions matching TRBD1. This CDR3 has 14 amino acids. Trimming at V came to 10 bases and at J to 1 base, leaving 9 bases not matched to a gene. CDR1 and CDR2 (germline): WSHSY, SAAADI. CDR3 in DNA: TGCGCCACCGAACCGACAGGGAAGAACACTGAAGCTTTCTTT. Protein product: CATEPTGKNTEAFF.

This clone was picked up a small number of times. The chain's CDR3 is CASRPGIRDEKLFF. The CDR3 DNA reads as TGCGCCAGCAGGCCCGGCATAAGGGATGAAAAACTGTTTTTT. The V gene is TRBV10-2, the J gene TRBJ1-4; no clear D. CDR1 and CDR2 from the germline V gene are WSHSY and SAAADI. The CDR3 loop spans 14 amino acids. Trimming removed 6 bases from V and 6 bases from J, with 14 bases in between.

This chain connects TRBV3-1 (or the pseudogene TRBV3-2) to TRBJ1-2; D perhaps matches TRBD1 (5 bases). Germline values: CDR1 LGHDT, CDR2 YNNKEL (reference sequence). The V and J ends lost 1 base and 8 bases respectively, with 14 bases between them. CDR3 length: 14 amino acids. The CDR3 DNA is TGTGCCAGCAGCCAAGGAGGGGACGTCGGAGGCTACACCTTC. Amino acids: CASSQGGDVGGYTF.

The V and J genes are TRBV6-5 and TRBJ1-4, with 7 bases identical to TRBD1. With 2 bases clipped from V and 8 bases from J, the junction kept 8 bases outside the gene matches. In germline, CDR1 is MNHEY, CDR2 SVGAGI. The length of the CDR3 is 15 residues. The CDR3 loop is CASSYEGGRGEKLFF. CDR3 nucleotides: TGTGCCAGCAGTTACGAAGGGGGCAGAGGGGAAAAACTGTTTTTT.

The chain uses TRBV19 and TRBJ1-1; D not resolved. Between the trimmed V and J ends, which lost 5 bases and 3 bases, there was a span of 7 bases. Per the germline V gene, CDR1 is LNHDA and CDR2 is SQIVND (reference sequence). This CDR3 has 12 residues. The CDR3 reads CASSLGYTEAFF. The CDR3 DNA is TGTGCCAGTAGTTTGGGATACACTGAAGCTTTCTTT. The variable domain in full, completed from reference TRBV19 and TRBJ1-1, reads DGGITQSPKYLFRKEGQNVTLSCEQNLNHDAMYWYRQDPGQGLRLIYYSQIVNDFQKGDIAEGYSVSREKKESFPLTVTSAQKNPTAFYLCASSLGYTEAFFGQGTRLTVV.

This sequence joins TRBV7-9 and TRBJ2-7; TRBD1 is a possible D gene (5 bases). The CDR3 length is 13 residues. Germline assignment: CDR1 SEHNR and CDR2 FQNEAQ (reference sequence). Deletions cut 5 bases from V and 3 bases from J, with 11 bases between. CDR3 bases: TGTGCCAGCAGCACAGGAACATTCTACGAGCAGTACTTC. It yields the protein CASSTGTFYEQYF.

This clone was observed a single time. The chain couples TRBV3-1 (or the pseudogene TRBV3-2) to TRBJ2-7, with 9 bases aligning to TRBD2. Trimming at V came to 1 base and at J to 3 bases, leaving 7 bases not matched to a gene. Germline CDR1 is LGHDT and CDR2 is YNNKEL (reference sequence). The CDR3 totals 16 residues. CDR3 region: CASSQGRGGRGYEQYF. In DNA, the CDR3 is TGTGCCAGCAGCCAAGGTCGAGGCGGGAGGGGCTACGAGCAGTACTTC.

This chain links TRBV11-3 with TRBJ2-2; D unclear. This CDR3 region has 16 residues. From germline, CDR1 is SGHNT and CDR2 YENEEA. V shed 1 base and J shed 2 bases, with 11 bases lying between them. CDR3 sequence (DNA): TGTGCCAGCAGCTTAGGAGTCAGGTCTAACACCGGGGAGCTGTTTTTT. This codes for CASSLGVRSNTGELFF.